This TCR beta chain derives from a study of cytomegalovirus exposure and HLA in healthy donors. To note about this clone: Its specificity is unknown.

Primers: 60 Vbeta forward and 13 Jbeta reverse. Using immunoSEQ multiplex PCR, the repertoire was profiled, and TCRdb retains in-frame clones only, with some absent. The specimen's table records about 75,000 clones. This CDR3 is built from 15 residues. V was cut by 5 bases and J by 3 bases, with 17 bases left in between. The germline V gene encodes CDR1 SEHNR and CDR2 FQNEAQ (reference sequence). Study-level findings and limits: Data from an earlier analysis indicated that most TCR beta V segments were productive either about 87% or about 30% of the time.

This receptor was obtained from a man aged 35 to 55 in good health and CMV-seronegative. Sequenced material: PBMCs. This chain uses TRBV7-9 with TRBJ2-7, with D possibly matching TRBD1 (7 bases). For the CDR3, the DNA is TGTGCCAGCAGCCGGAGGGACAGCCAGTACTACGAGCAGTACTTC. It specifies CASSRRDSQYYEQYF.